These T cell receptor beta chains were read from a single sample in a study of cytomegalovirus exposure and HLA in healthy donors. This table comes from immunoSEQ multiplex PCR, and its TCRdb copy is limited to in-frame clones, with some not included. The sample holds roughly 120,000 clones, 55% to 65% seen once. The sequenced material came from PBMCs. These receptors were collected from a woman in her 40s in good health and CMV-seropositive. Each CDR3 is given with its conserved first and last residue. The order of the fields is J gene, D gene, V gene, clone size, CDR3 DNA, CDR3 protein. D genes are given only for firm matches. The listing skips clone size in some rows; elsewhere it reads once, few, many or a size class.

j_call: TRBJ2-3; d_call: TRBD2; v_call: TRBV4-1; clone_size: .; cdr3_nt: TGCGCCAGCAGCCCGGGCCTAGCGGGAGTGGCAGATACGCAGTATTTT; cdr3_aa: CASSPGLAGVADTQYF
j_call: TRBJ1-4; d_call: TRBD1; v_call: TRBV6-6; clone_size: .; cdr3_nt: TGTGCCAGCACCCCGAACAGGGGGCGCGATGAAAAACTGTTTTTT; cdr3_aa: CASTPNRGRDEKLFF
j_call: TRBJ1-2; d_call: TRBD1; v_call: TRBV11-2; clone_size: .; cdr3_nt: TGTGCCAGCAGCTTAAACAGGGGATCTGGCTACACCTTC; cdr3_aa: CASSLNRGSGYTF
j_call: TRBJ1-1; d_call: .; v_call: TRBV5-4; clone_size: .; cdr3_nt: TGTGCCAGCAGCGGAGGAGGGTTAGACACTGAAGCTTTCTTT; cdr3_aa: CASSGGGLDTEAFF
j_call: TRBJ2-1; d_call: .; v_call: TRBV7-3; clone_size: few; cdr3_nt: TGTGCCAGCAGCTACTATCCTAGCTCCTACAATGAGCAGTTCTTC; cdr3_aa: CASSYYPSSYNEQFF
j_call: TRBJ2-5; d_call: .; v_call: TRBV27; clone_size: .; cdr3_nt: TGTGCCAGCAGTTTATCGAGAGGGGGGGTAAGGCAGTACTTC; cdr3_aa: CASSLSRGGVRQYF
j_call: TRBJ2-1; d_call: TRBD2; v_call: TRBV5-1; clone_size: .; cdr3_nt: TGCGCCAGCAGCTTCCCCCTAGCGGGAGGAGACAATGAGCAGTTCTTC; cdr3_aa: CASSFPLAGGDNEQFF
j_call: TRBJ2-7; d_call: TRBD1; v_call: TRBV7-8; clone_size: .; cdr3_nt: TGTGCCAGCACCCCCAAGTCCTGGACAGGGGACGAGCAGTACTTC; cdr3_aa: CASTPKSWTGDEQYF
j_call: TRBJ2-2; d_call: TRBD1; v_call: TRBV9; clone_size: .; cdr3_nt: TGTGCCAGCAGCGTGACAGGGACCGGGGAGCTGTTTTTT; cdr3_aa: CASSVTGTGELFF
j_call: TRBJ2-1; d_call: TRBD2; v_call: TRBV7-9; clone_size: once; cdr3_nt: TGTGCCAGCAGCTTAGGACCTAGCGGGGCTTACAATGAGCAGTTCTTC; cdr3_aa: CASSLGPSGAYNEQFF
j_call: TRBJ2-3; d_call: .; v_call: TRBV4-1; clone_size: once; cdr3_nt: TGCGCCAGCAGCCAAGACGGGCGGACTCCCCGAACAGATACGCAGTATTTT; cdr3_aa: CASSQDGRTPRTDTQYF
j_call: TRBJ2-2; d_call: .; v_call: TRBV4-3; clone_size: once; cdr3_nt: TGCGCCAGCAGCTTCCGGGGAGCGGGGGAGCTGTTTTTT; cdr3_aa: CASSFRGAGELFF
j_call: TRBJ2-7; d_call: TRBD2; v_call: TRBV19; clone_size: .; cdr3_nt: TGTGCCTCGGGTGCGACTAGCGGGAGCTACGAGCAGTACTTC; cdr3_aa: CASGATSGSYEQYF
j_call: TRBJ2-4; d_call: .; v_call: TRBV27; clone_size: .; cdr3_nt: TGTGCCAGCTGTAAGGTGACGGGGGCCAAAAACATTCAGTACTTC; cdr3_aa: CASCKVTGAKNIQYF
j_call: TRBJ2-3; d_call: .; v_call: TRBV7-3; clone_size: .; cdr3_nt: TGTGCCAGCAGTCCATTCAGGGGAAATACGCAGTATTTT; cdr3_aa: CASSPFRGNTQYF
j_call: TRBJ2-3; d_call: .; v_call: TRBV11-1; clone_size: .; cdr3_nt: TGTGCCAGCAGCTTAACCGTGGACTCAGATACGCAGTATTTT; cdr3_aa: CASSLTVDSDTQYF
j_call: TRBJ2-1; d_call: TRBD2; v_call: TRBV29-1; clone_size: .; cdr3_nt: TGCAGCGTTACCGGGACTAGCGGGTTGGATGAGCAGTTCTTC; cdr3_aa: CSVTGTSGLDEQFF
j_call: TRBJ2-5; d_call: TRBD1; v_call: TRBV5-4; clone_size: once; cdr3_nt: TGTGCCAGCAGAAGTAACAGGGGACCGGAGATCCAGTACTTC; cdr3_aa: CASRSNRGPEIQYF
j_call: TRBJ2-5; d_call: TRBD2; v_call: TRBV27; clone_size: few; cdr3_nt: TGTGCCAGCAGTTTTCTGGCGGGAGAGGGGACCCAGTACTTC; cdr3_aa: CASSFLAGEGTQYF
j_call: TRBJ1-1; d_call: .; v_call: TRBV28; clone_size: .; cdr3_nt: TGTGCCAGCAGTTTTACTTACACTGAAGCTTTCTTT; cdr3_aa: CASSFTYTEAFF
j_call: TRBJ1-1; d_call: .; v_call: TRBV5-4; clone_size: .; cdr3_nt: TGTGCCAGCAACACCCGGAGGGGGGGCCACACTGAAGCTTTCTTT; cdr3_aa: CASNTRRGGHTEAFF
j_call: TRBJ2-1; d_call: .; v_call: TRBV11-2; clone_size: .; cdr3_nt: TGTGCCAGCAGCTTAGTAAGGGGCAGGGAATTGAATGAGCAGTTCTTC; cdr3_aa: CASSLVRGRELNEQFF
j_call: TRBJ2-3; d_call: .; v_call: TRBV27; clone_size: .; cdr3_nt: TGTGCCAGCAGTAATAGGAAGCGCATACGGGGGGATACGCAGTATTTT; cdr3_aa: CASSNRKRIRGDTQYF
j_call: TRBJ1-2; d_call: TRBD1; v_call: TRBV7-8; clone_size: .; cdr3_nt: TGTGCCAGCAGCTTAGGAAGGACAGGGGGCGTGAATGGCTACACCTTC; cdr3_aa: CASSLGRTGGVNGYTF
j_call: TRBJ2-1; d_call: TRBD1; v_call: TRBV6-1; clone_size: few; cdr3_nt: TGTGCCAGCAGTGAATGGACAGGGGATGAGCAGTTCTTC; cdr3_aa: CASSEWTGDEQFF
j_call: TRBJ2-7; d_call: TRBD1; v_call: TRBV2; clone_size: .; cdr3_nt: TGTGCCAGCAGTCCCGACAGGGCCACATCCTACGAGCAGTACTTC; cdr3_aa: CASSPDRATSYEQYF
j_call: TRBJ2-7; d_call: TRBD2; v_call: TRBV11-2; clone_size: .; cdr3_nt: TGTGCCAGCAGCTTAGAGGGTGTGGTAGCGGTAGCGGGGGAGGAGTACGAGCAGTACTTC; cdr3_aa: CASSLEGVVAVAGEEYEQYF
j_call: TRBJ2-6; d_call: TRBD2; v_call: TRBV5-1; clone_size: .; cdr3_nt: TGCGCCAGCGCTGGGAGGGCTGGGGCCAACGTCCTGACTTTC; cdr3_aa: CASAGRAGANVLTF
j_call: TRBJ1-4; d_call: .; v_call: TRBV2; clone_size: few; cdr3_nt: TGTGCCAGCAGTGGAACAGCTGAAAAACTGTTTTTT; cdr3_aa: CASSGTAEKLFF
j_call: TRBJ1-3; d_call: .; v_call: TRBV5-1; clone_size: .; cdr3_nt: TGCGCCAGCACCCCCGGGACACTCGGATACTCTGGAAACACCATATATTTT; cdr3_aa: CASTPGTLGYSGNTIYF
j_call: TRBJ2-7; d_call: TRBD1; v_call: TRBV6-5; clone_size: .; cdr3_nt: TGTGCCAGCAGGGAGCCGGGACAGGGAAACGAGCAGTACTTC; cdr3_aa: CASREPGQGNEQYF
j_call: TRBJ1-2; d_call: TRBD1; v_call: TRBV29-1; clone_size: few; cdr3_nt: TGCAGCGTTGAGGGGACAGGGGCGAACTATGGCTACACCTTC; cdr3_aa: CSVEGTGANYGYTF
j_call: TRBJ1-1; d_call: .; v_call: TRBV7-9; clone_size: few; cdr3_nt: TGTGCCAGCAGCTTAGTTGGTCGGGAACATTATCCCACTGAAGCTTTCTTT; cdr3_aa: CASSLVGREHYPTEAFF
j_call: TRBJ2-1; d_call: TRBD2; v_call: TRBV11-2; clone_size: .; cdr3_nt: TGTGCCAGCAGCTTAGTCTGGCGGGAGCTTGAGCAGTTCTTC; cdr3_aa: CASSLVWRELEQFF
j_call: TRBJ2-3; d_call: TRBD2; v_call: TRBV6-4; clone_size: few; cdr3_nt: TGTGCCAGCAGTCTCAGCGGGAGGGCCCGTGATACGCAGTATTTT; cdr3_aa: CASSLSGRARDTQYF
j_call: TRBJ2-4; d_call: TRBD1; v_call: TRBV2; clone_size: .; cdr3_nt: TGTGCCAGGGGACAGGGAACCAAAAACATTCAGTACTTC; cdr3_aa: CARGQGTKNIQYF
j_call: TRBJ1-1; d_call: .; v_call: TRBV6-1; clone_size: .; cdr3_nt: TGTGCCAGCGGTCCGACAGGCAGGGTGGCTTTCTTT; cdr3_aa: CASGPTGRVAFF
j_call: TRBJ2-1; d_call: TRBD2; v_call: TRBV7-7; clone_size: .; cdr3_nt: TGTGCCAGCAGCTTAGTTGCCCCGGGACTAGCGGGAATAGGTAATGAGCAGTTCTTC; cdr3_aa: CASSLVAPGLAGIGNEQFF
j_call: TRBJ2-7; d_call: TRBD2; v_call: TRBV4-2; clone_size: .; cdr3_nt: TGTGCCAGCAGCCAAGATAATACACTAGCGGGAGGGAACTACGAGCAGTACTTC; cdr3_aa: CASSQDNTLAGGNYEQYF
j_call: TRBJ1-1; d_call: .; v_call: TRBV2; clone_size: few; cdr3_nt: TGTGCCAGCAGTAAGACAGTGAACACTGAAGCTTTCTTT; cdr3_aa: CASSKTVNTEAFF
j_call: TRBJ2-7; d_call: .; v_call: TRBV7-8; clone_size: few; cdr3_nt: TGTGCCAGCAGCCGCGGGACTGCCAGCTCCTACGAGCAGTACTTC; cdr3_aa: CASSRGTASSYEQYF
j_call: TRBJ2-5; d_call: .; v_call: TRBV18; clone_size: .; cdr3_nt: TGTGCCAGCTCACCTCCAGGGGTCTCCGAGACCCAGTACTTC; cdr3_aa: CASSPPGVSETQYF
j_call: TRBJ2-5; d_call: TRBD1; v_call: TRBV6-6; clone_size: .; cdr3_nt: TGTGCCAGCAGCCTGGACAGGGAAGAGACCCAGTACTTC; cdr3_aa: CASSLDREETQYF
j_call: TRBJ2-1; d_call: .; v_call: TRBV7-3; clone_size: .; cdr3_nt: TGTGCCAGCAGCTTAACGGTAACCAGCGGCAGCTCCTACAATGAGCAGTTCTTC; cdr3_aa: CASSLTVTSGSSYNEQFF
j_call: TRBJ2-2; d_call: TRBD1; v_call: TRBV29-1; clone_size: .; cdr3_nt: TGCAGCGTTGATAGAGGACAGGGGGGCACCGGGGAGCTGTTTTTT; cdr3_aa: CSVDRGQGGTGELFF
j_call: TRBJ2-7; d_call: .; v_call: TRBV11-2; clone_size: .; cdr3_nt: TGTGCCAGCAGCTTAGGTTCTGTGGGGCACTACGAGCAGTACTTC; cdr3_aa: CASSLGSVGHYEQYF
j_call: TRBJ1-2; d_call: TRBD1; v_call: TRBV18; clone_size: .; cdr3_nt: TGTGCCAGCTCACCGGGGACAGGGGGCTATGGCTACACCTTC; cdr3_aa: CASSPGTGGYGYTF
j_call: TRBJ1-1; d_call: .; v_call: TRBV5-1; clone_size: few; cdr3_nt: TGCGCCAGCAGCTCAACAGGCTTCGGAGCTTTCTTT; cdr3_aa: CASSSTGFGAFF
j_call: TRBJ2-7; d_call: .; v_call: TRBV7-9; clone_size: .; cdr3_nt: TGTGCCAGCAGCCCATGGACAGAGCAGTACTTC; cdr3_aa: CASSPWTEQYF
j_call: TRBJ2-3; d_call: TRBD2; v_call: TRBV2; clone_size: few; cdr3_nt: TGTGCCAGCAGACCCGGGACTAGCGGGGGGTATACGCAGTATTTT; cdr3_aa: CASRPGTSGGYTQYF
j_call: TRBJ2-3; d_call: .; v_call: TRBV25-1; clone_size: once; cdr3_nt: TGTGCCAGCAGTGGTCCAAGCACAGATACGCAGTATTTT; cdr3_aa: CASSGPSTDTQYF
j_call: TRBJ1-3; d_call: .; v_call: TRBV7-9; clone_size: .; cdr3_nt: TGTGCCAGCAGCTTAACACAGGGCTCTGGAAACACCATATATTTT; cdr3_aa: CASSLTQGSGNTIYF
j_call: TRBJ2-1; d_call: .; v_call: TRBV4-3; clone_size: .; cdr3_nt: TGCGCCAGCAGCCGACAATCCCAAGGAGGGGGCGCCCACAATGAGCAGTTCTTC; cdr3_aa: CASSRQSQGGGAHNEQFF
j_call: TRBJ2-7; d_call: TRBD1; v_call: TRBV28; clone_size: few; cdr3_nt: TGTGCCAGCAGTCCCCCGGGACAGGGGGCCTACGAGCAGTACTTC; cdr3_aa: CASSPPGQGAYEQYF
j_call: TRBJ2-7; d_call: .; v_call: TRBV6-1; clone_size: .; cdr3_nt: TGTGCCAGCAGTGAAATGCCCTACGAGCAGTACTTC; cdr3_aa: CASSEMPYEQYF
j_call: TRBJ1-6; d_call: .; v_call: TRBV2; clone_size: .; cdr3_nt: TGTGCCAGCCTACAGGGAAATTCACCCCTCCACTTT; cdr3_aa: CASLQGNSPLHF
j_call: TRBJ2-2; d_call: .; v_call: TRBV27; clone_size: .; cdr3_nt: TGTGCCAGCAGTTTGATGACGGGGGATAACACCGGGGCGCTGTTTTTT; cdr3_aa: CASSLMTGDNTGALFF
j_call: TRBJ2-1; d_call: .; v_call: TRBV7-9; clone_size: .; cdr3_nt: TGTGCCAGCAGCTTAGAGCCAGCGGCCTACAATGAGCAGTTCTTC; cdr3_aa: CASSLEPAAYNEQFF
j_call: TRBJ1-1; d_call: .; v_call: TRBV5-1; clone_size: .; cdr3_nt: TGCGCCAGCAGCACGGGGGATAACACTGAAGCTTTCTTT; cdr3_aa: CASSTGDNTEAFF
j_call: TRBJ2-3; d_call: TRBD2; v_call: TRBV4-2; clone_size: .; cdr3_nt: TGTGCCAGCAGCCAACACTCTAGCGGGACCACAGATACGCAGTATTTT; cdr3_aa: CASSQHSSGTTDTQYF